Given below is one T cell receptor (beta chain) in context. Its recognized antigen is unknown. Per-base quality was not reported, and no clone a single base away is much larger than it. CDR3 length: 12 amino acids, cysteine to phenylalanine. The entry retains the CDR3 DNA only, 36 bases that are in frame from base 1. Trimming takes 6 bases from V and 4 bases from J, and the germline ends sit 7 bases apart. CDR1 is given as MNHEY and CDR2 as SMNVEV, both from the germline V gene (reference sequence). Library construction relied on the immunoSEQ multiplex PCR assay. The hsTCRB Kit was used according to the manufacturer's protocol to amplify rearranged TCR beta chain sequences. An Illumina MiSeq was used to sequence the TCRB libraries. For the original study's pipeline: The proprietary platform of the kit vendor was used for demultiplexing, trimming and gene mapping. In its TCRdb copy, this immuneACCESS table keeps in-frame sequences only and misses some clones. Where compared with another copy, unresolved V genes explain less than half of these, and the others have no known cause. Clonal size and the V and J genes are those of that table, whereas D and trimming came from the DNA. Within this sample are approximately 32,000 clones, with 89% of them counted one time only. The ten largest clonotypes hold over 2% of the sample.

Read against the paper, the sample's time point label means: week 47, end of study. Each vaccine dose, consisting of 300 ug of a 20-mer mutant IDH1 peptide in Montanide, was administered subcutaneously with topical imiquimod. Patients received eight vaccinations in weeks 1, 3, 5, 7, 11, 15, 19 and 23, corresponding to visits V03 through V10. The donors had newly diagnosed IDH1-mutant astrocytomas of WHO grade 3 or 4 that showed loss of nuclear ATRX. The samples were drawn from NOA16, a multicentre, single-arm, open-label phase I trial in Germany that tested a mutant IDH1 peptide vaccine in humans for the first time. Genomic DNA for TCRB sequencing was isolated from EDTA blood with the DNeasy Blood and Tissue Kit. This sample stems from a study of a mutant IDH1 vaccine in newly diagnosed glioma (dated by TCRdb to the early 2020s). In the study overall: Vaccination was initiated 4-6 weeks after radiotherapy alone, or concurrently with temozolomide cycles in the chemotherapy-containing groups. Of the approximately 34 patients who were treated, around 60% were male and around 40% were female, and the mean age was approximately 40 years. Before enrollment, patients had received standard therapy of radiotherapy alone, temozolomide alone, or radiochemotherapy with temozolomide; most received the combination. Visit V12 was the week-35 safety follow-up and visit V13 was the week-47 end of study. Peripheral blood was collected at six visits: V03 (baseline), V05, V07, V10, V12 and V13. For exploratory analyses, longitudinal TCRB deep sequencing was carried out in approximately 25 treated patients wherever samples were available.

Results the study describes overall, beyond this receptor: Across multiple MHC alleles, vaccine-induced immune responses were seen in approximately 93% of patients. According to the authors, sample limitations meant that analyses of patient blood samples could not be reproduced. PBMC samples for TCRB deep sequencing were selected based on availability. No apparent relationship was observed between pseudoprogression and alterations in the top peripheral T cell clonotypes detected by TCRB sequencing.

The chain is assembled from TRBV27 and TRBJ1-5; the D gene is not confidently resolved. The TCR was taken from a man aged 40-50 years with glioma. Sample: PBMCs, taken from a glioma patient whose treatment included an IDH1 peptide vaccine. The nucleotide sequence reads as follows: TGTGCCAGCAGCCCTCGGAATCAGCCCCAGCATTTT. Its amino acids are CASSPRNQPQHF.